A single sample is the source of the 13 T cell receptor beta chains below, sequenced in a study of OX40 agonist ivuxolimab in advanced cancers. TCRdb's table, derived via immunoSEQ multiplex PCR, lists solely in-frame clones and lacks some. This table has under 75,000 clones, 91% appearing once. The source was CD4+ or CD8+ T cells sorted from blood, collected in a trial of the OX40 agonist ivuxolimab. These receptors all come from an adult with an advanced solid tumor such as melanoma, head and neck, liver or kidney cancer.

V usage is TRBV2 and J usage is TRBJ2-7; a weak D match, TRBD2 (6 bases). V was cut by 8 bases and J by 2 bases, with 10 bases left in between. The CDR3 length is 12 residues. Germline values: CDR1 SNHLY, CDR2 FYNNEI. CDR3: CASEEGTYEQYF. The DNA for the CDR3 is TGTGCCAGCGAGGAGGGGACCTACGAGCAGTACTTC. Based on the CDR3 plus reference TRBV2 and TRBJ2-7, the full variable domain is EPEVTQTPSHQVTQMGQEVILRCVPISNHLYFYWYRQILGQKVEFLVSFYNNEISEKSEIFDDQFSVERPDGSNFTLKIRSTKLEDSAMYFCASEEGTYEQYFGPGTRLTVT.

The chain recombines TRBV6-5 with TRBJ2-5; D is undetermined. V lost 7 bases and J lost 4, with 7 bases in between. Germline CDR1 and CDR2: MNHEY and SVGAGI. The CDR3 has 11 amino acids. The CDR3 sequence is CASTERETQYF. The CDR3 DNA is TGTGCCAGCACTGAACGAGAGACCCAGTACTTC.

Judged by abundance, this clone is medium-sized (0.01 to 0.1%). J is TRBJ2-7 and V is TRBV4-1; 11 bases align to TRBD2. Trimming at V came to 0 bases and at J to 4 bases, leaving 5 bases not matched to a gene. Looked up from germline, CDR1 is MGHRA and CDR2 is YSYEKL. The CDR3 length is 16 residues. The CDR3 bases are TGCGCCAGCAGCCAAGATGTTACTAGCGGGAGTTACGAGCAGTACTTC. This encodes CASSQDVTSGSYEQYF.

The chain recombines TRBV4-3 with TRBJ1-2, with 8 nucleotides matching TRBD1. With V trimmed by 1 base and J by 6 bases, 4 bases remained unmatched. The CDR3 has 14 residues. Looked up from germline, CDR1 is LGHNA and CDR2 is YSLEER. CDR3 DNA sequence: TGCGCCAGCAGCCAAGGGCAGGGGGCCCATGGCTACACCTTC. Encoded protein: CASSQGQGAHGYTF.

This clone was observed a few times. The chain joins TRBV27 to TRBJ2-3; no reliable D call. Germline loops: CDR1 MNHEY, CDR2 SMNVEV (reference sequence). This CDR3 spans 17 amino acids. V dropped 5 bases and J dropped 1 base, with 19 bases sitting between them. The DNA for the CDR3 is TGTGCCAGCAGTCGGAATCCTGAATCGGTGGGCACAGATACGCAGTATTTT. It yields the protein CASSRNPESVGTDTQYF.

The chain has TRBV15 and TRBJ2-1; TRBD2 aligns across 8 bases. J was trimmed by 0 bases and V by 7 bases; bases with no gene match: 5. The length of the CDR3 is 15 residues. Germline V gene data show CDR1 as LNHNV and CDR2 as YYDKDF (reference sequence). The CDR3 DNA follows: TGTGCCACCACCGAGCGGGAGAGCTCCTACAATGAGCAGTTCTTC. Protein product: CATTERESSYNEQFF. Full variable domain (missing parts from reference TRBV15 and TRBJ2-1): DAMVIQNPRYQVTQFGKPVTLSCSQTLNHNVMYWYQQKSSQAPKLLFHYYDKDFNNEADTPDNFQSRRPNTSFCFLDIRSPGLGDTAMYLCATTERESSYNEQFFGPGTRLTVL.

The chain employs TRBV28 and TRBJ1-1, with unresolved D. This CDR3 contains 13 residues. Germline V gene lookup returns CDR1 MDHEN and CDR2 SYDVKM. The ends were cut back, 7 bases at V and 1 base at J, with 10 bases in the middle. CDR3 loop: CASTLRGNTEAFF. For the CDR3, the DNA is TGTGCCAGCACTCTTCGGGGGAACACTGAAGCTTTCTTT.

This clone has a single count. The chain uses TRBV28 and TRBJ2-5, with 8 bases fitting TRBD2. Germline V CDR1 and CDR2: MDHEN, SYDVKM. CDR3 length: 14 residues. V lost 5 bases, J lost 5 bases, and 7 bases stayed unmatched. CDR3 in amino acids: CASSLGGGSETQYF. The CDR3 region has the DNA TGTGCCAGCAGTCTCGGGGGGGGCAGCGAGACCCAGTACTTC.

The chain uses TRBV28 and TRBJ2-2; 9 bases are a match to TRBD1. Germline loops: CDR1 MDHEN, CDR2 SYDVKM. The ends lost 9 bases at V and 4 bases at J; junction bases unmatched: 6. The CDR3 covers 14 residues. The CDR3: CASGGQGGTGELFF. The CDR3 coding sequence is TGTGCCAGTGGGGGACAGGGTGGCACCGGGGAGCTGTTTTTT. The entire variable domain, with the rest obtained from reference TRBV28 and TRBJ2-2, is as follows: DVKVTQSSRYLVKRTGEKVFLECVQDMDHENMFWYRQDPGLGLRLIYFSYDVKMKEKGDIPEGYSVSREKKERFSLILESASTNQTSMYLCASGGQGGTGELFFGEGSRLTVL.

The J gene is TRBJ2-1, the V gene TRBV4-3; tentatively, D is TRBD1 or TRBD2 (5 bases each). V lost 3 bases, J lost 6 bases, and 12 bases lay in between. The CDR3 runs 14 residues. The V gene's germline CDR1 is LGHNA and CDR2 YSLEER. Written as DNA, the CDR3 is TGCGCCAGCAGCCAGGGGGTTCCCCTCAATGAGCAGTTCTTC. Its translation: CASSQGVPLNEQFF.

The chain employs TRBV15 and TRBJ2-3; either TRBD1 or TRBD2 may fit D (5 bases each). This CDR3 has 16 residues. Germline V gene sequence: CDR1 LNHNV, CDR2 YYDKDF (reference sequence). V was clipped by 2 bases and J by 4 bases, with 16 bases between them. Here the CDR3 reads CATSRKGVGPADTQYF. In DNA form, the CDR3 reads TGTGCCACCAGCAGAAAAGGGGTGGGACCCGCAGATACGCAGTATTTT.

The V and J genes are TRBV9 and TRBJ2-1; 8 bases are a match to TRBD2. J gave up 8 bases and V 3 bases, and 10 bases lay outside the gene matches. CDR3 length: 15 residues. Germline V gene data show CDR1 as SGDLS and CDR2 as YYNGEE. CDR3 in amino acids: CASSEAGTSRDEQFF. The CDR3 region has the DNA TGTGCCAGCAGCGAAGCGGGGACTAGTCGCGATGAGCAGTTCTTC. Variable domain in full (rest from reference TRBV9 and TRBJ2-1): DSGVTQTPKHLITATGQRVTLRCSPRSGDLSVYWYQQSLDQGLQFLIQYYNGEERAKGNILERFSAQQFPDLHSELNLSSLELGDSALYFCASSEAGTSRDEQFFGPGTRLTVL.

The rearrangement joins TRBV19 to TRBJ1-2; 7 bases are shared with TRBD1. Germline values: CDR1 LNHDA, CDR2 SQIVND (reference sequence). V was pared by 8 bases and J by 2 bases, with 11 bases of the junction left unmatched. The CDR3 sequence is 15 residues long. The CDR3 protein is CASASEGTANYGYTF. DNA for the CDR3: TGTGCCAGTGCCTCCGAGGGGACAGCAAACTATGGCTACACCTTC.